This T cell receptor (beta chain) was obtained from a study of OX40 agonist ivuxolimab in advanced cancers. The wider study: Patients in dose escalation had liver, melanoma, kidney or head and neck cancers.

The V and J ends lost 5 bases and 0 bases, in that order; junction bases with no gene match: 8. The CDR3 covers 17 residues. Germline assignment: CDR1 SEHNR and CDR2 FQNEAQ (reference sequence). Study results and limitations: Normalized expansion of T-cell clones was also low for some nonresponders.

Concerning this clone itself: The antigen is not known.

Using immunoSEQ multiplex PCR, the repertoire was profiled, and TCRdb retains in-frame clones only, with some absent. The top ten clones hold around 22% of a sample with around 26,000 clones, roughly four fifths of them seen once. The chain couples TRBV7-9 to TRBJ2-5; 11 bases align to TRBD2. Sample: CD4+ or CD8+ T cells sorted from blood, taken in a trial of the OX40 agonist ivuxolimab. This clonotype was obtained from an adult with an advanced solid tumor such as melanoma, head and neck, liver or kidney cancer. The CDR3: CASSTSGSDSDQETQYF. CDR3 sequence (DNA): TGTGCCAGCAGCACTAGCGGGAGTGATAGTGACCAAGAGACCCAGTACTTC.